These 29 T cell receptor beta chains were all obtained from the same sample, sequenced in a study of T cell responses to AZD1222 COVID-19 vaccine. Profiled with immunoSEQ multiplex PCR; TCRdb holds only in-frame clones, not every one. The table shows 140,000 to 150,000 clones, with about 92% occurring only once. The material was peripheral blood, obtained after recovery from COVID-19. These TCRs come from an adult who had recovered from COVID-19.

This clone was detected once. The J gene is TRBJ1-6, the V gene TRBV10-1; D remains unclear. The CDR3 consists of 12 residues. From germline, CDR1 is WNHNN and CDR2 SYGVQD (reference sequence). The V gene lost 3 bases and the J gene lost 8 bases, with 5 bases spanning the gap. CDR3 in DNA: TGCGCCAGCAGTGATTTTGATTCACCCCTCCACTTT. Amino acid sequence: CASSDFDSPLHF.

The chain joins TRBV18 to TRBJ2-2; D gene uncertain. Per germline, CDR1 KGHSH and CDR2 LQKENI. Trimming stripped 3 bases from V and 5 bases from J, with 10 bases between. CDR3 length equals 14 residues. Here the CDR3 DNA reads TGTGCCAGCTCACCTAACAGTAGAACCGGGGAGCTGTTTTTT. Translating it yields CASSPNSRTGELFF. Full variable domain (rest looked up from reference TRBV18 and TRBJ2-2): NAGVMQNPRHLVRRRGQEARLRCSPMKGHSHVYWYRQLPEEGLKFMVYLQKENIIDESGMPKERFSAEFPKEGPSILRIQQVVRGDSAAYFCASSPNSRTGELFFGEGSRLTVL.

In its sample, this clone was seen once. The chain combines TRBV27 with TRBJ2-1; D is ambiguous. Germline V lookup: CDR1 MNHEY, CDR2 SMNVEV (reference sequence). The CDR3 is 13 residues long. The V gene lost 2 bases and the J gene lost 9 bases, with 11 bases spanning the gap. Here the CDR3 reads CASSLTVLSEQFF. Here the CDR3 DNA reads TGTGCCAGCAGTTTAACCGTCCTGTCTGAGCAGTTCTTC.

The rearrangement uses TRBV6-5 and TRBJ2-1; D is possibly TRBD1 (6 bases). CDR1 MNHEY and CDR2 SVGAGI come from the germline V gene. Trimming removed 7 bases from V and 6 bases from J, with 13 bases in between. The CDR3 spans 13 residues. The CDR3 DNA is TGTGCCAGCATCAGACAGGTGGGCAATGAGCAGTTCTTC. Amino acid sequence: CASIRQVGNEQFF.

V and J are TRBV27 and TRBJ2-3; maybe TRBD2 (5 bases). The CDR3 has 13 residues. Trimming cost V 6 bases and J 6 bases, with 13 bases left between them. Germline CDR1 and CDR2: MNHEY and SMNVEV (reference sequence). The CDR3 sequence is CASSPGGSDTQYF. The CDR3 nucleotides are TGTGCCAGCAGCCCGGGCGGGTCGGATACGCAGTATTTT.

The chain uses TRBV12-3 or TRBV12-4 and TRBJ1-5; D not resolved. CDR3 length: 11 residues. Trimming shortened V by 1 base and J by 5 bases, and 0 bases separated the two germline ends. CDR3 coding DNA: TGTGCCAGCAGTTTAGATCAGCCCCAGCATTTT. Translating gives CASSLDQPQHF.

This chain connects TRBV24-1 to TRBJ1-2; 8 bases align to TRBD1. The ends lost 9 bases at V and 4 bases at J; junction bases unmatched: 33. This CDR3 region has 22 residues. Germline assignment: CDR1 KGHDR and CDR2 SFDVKD. CDR3 DNA: TGTGCCACCCTTCAACCTTGGACAGGGCTCAGGCCAGGGCTCCTGATGGGCTATGGCTACACCTTC. It translates to CATLQPWTGLRPGLLMGYGYTF.

The chain links TRBV10-3 to TRBJ1-5; TRBD1 aligns across 8 bases. The CDR3 length is 15 residues. With 0 bases clipped from V and 4 bases from J, the junction kept 2 bases outside the gene matches. The germline V gene has CDR1 ENHRY and CDR2 SYGVKD. The CDR3 loop is CAISESDRENQPQHF. DNA of the CDR3: TGTGCCATCAGTGAGTCGGACAGGGAGAATCAGCCCCAGCATTTT.

The rearrangement joins TRBV6-6 to TRBJ2-1, with TRBD1 identical over 9 bases. The CDR3 has 15 amino acids. CDR1 and CDR2 from the germline V gene are MNHNY and SVGAGI (reference sequence). V lost 5 bases to trimming and J lost 6 bases; unmatched junction nucleotides: 8. The CDR3 loop is CASSDTGTGPNEQFF. Written as DNA, the CDR3 is TGTGCCAGCAGTGATACCGGGACAGGGCCCAATGAGCAGTTCTTC.

The V call is TRBV10-1, the J call TRBJ1-3, with unresolved D. The CDR3 contains 14 residues. Germline V gene lookup returns CDR1 WNHNN and CDR2 SYGVQD (reference sequence). Trimming removed 3 bases from V and 0 bases from J, with 6 bases in between. CDR3 residues: CASSDRNSGNTIYF. CDR3 bases: TGCGCCAGCAGTGACAGAAACTCTGGAAACACCATATATTTT.

The gene calls are TRBV11-2 and TRBJ2-3, with TRBD1 matching 10 bases. Per the germline V gene, CDR1 is SGHAT and CDR2 is FQNNGV. This CDR3 comprises 16 residues. V lost 5 bases, J lost 6 bases, and 11 bases stayed unmatched. The CDR3 DNA sequence: TGTGCCAGCAGCCCCGAAGTGTGGGACAGGGGTGATACGCAGTATTTT. Its translation is CASSPEVWDRGDTQYF.

The chain recombines TRBV3-1 (or the pseudogene TRBV3-2) with TRBJ1-2; D is unclear. CDR3 length: 15 residues. The germline gives CDR1 LGHDT, CDR2 YNNKEL (reference sequence). V was trimmed by 4 bases and J by 5 bases, leaving 17 bases between them. This CDR3 is CASSPPWSPLYGYTF. The CDR3 DNA reads as TGTGCCAGCAGCCCCCCCTGGTCCCCCCTATATGGCTACACCTTC.

The chain uses TRBV10-2 and TRBJ2-7; 9 nucleotides align to TRBD1. The V gene end was trimmed by 5 bases and the J gene end by 2 bases; junction bases not matched to a gene: 4. There are 14 residues in the CDR3. The V gene's germline CDR1 is WSHSY and CDR2 SAAADI. The CDR3 is CASSYRTGAYEQYF. DNA of the CDR3: TGCGCCAGCAGTTATCGGACAGGGGCCTACGAGCAGTACTTC.

The V and J genes are TRBV9 and TRBJ1-2; the D gene is possibly TRBD1 (6 bases). The CDR3 is 14 residues long. Trimming shortened V by 0 bases and J by 8 bases, and 14 bases separated the two germline ends. The germline gives CDR1 SGDLS, CDR2 YYNGEE. In DNA, the CDR3 is TGTGCCAGCAGCGTAGAACAGGACAGCGAGGGCTACACCTTC. Translated, it gives CASSVEQDSEGYTF.

V usage is TRBV30 and J usage is TRBJ1-6; D gene ambiguous. V dropped 4 bases and J dropped 7 bases, with 14 bases sitting between them. The CDR3 has 14 residues. CDR1 is GTSNPN and CDR2 is SVGIG in the germline V gene (reference sequence). The CDR3 reads CAWTDRRINSPLHF. CDR3 nucleotides: TGTGCCTGGACGGATCGACGGATAAATTCACCCCTCCACTTT.

CDR3: CASSYGLAGNTGELFF. As DNA, the CDR3 is TGCGCCAGCAGTTATGGACTAGCGGGGAACACCGGGGAGCTGTTTTTT. The rearrangement uses TRBV5-1 and TRBJ2-2, with 11 bases fitting TRBD2. The CDR3 totals 16 residues. V shed 5 bases, J shed 1 base, and the junction held 4 bases outside the gene matches. Germline V CDR1 and CDR2: SGHRS, YFSETQ.

This chain joins TRBV24-1 and TRBJ1-2; tentatively, D is TRBD1 (6 bases). CDR3 length: 15 residues. CDR1 and CDR2 from the germline V gene are KGHDR and SFDVKD. V lost 3 bases and J 8 bases, leaving 18 bases between the germline ends. CDR3 residues: CATSDGGLNERGYTF. The CDR3 region has the DNA TGTGCCACCAGTGATGGGGGCTTAAATGAGCGGGGCTACACCTTC.

This sequence joins TRBV5-1 and TRBJ1-2, with D possibly TRBD1 on 6 matching bases. V lost 3 bases, J lost 7 bases, and 13 bases lay in between. Germline CDR1 SGHRS, CDR2 YFSETQ. The length of the CDR3 is 13 residues. DNA of the CDR3: TGCGCCAGCAGCTCGGAACAGGGTTTTGGCTACACCTTC. Protein: CASSSEQGFGYTF. The whole variable domain, filled in from reference TRBV5-1 and TRBJ1-2, reads KAGVTQTPRYLIKTRGQQVTLSCSPISGHRSVSWYQQTPGQGLQFLFEYFSETQRNKGNFPGRFSGRQFSNSRSEMNVSTLELGDSALYLCASSSEQGFGYTFGSGTRLTVV.

V and J are TRBV5-1 and TRBJ2-5, with no clear D. CDR1 is SGHRS, CDR2 YFSETQ, per germline. V gave up 0 bases and J gave up 2 bases, with 5 bases separating them. This CDR3 has 13 amino acids. Here the CDR3 reads CASSLAEQETQYF. The CDR3 DNA reads TGCGCCAGCAGCTTGGCGGAACAAGAGACCCAGTACTTC.

J is TRBJ1-3 and V is TRBV28, with D unresolved. The V gene lost 6 bases and the J gene lost 0 bases, with 9 bases spanning the gap. Germline V CDR1 and CDR2: MDHEN, SYDVKM. The CDR3 extends over 14 amino acids. CDR3 sequence: CASRAGTSGNTIYF. CDR3 in DNA: TGTGCCAGCAGGGCAGGTACCTCTGGAAACACCATATATTTT.

The V and J genes are TRBV7-5 and TRBJ1-5; the D call TRBD1 from the table was never checked on the DNA. TRBV7-5 represents a pseudogene. CDR3 length: 17 residues. The CDR3 loop is CARSLRDRASNNQPQHF. The DNA of the CDR3 is TGTGCCAGAAGTTTGCGGGACAGGGCGTCTAATAATCAGCCCCAGCATTTT.

The V and J genes are TRBV29-1 and TRBJ1-1; the match to TRBD1 covers 7 bases. CDR1 is SQVTM, CDR2 ANQGSEA, per germline. J lost 5 bases, V lost 6 bases, and 15 bases had no gene match. The CDR3 contains 15 residues. The CDR3 reads CSVEPKAGGKTEAFF. DNA for the CDR3: TGCAGCGTCGAGCCGAAGGCAGGGGGTAAGACTGAAGCTTTCTTT.

The J gene is TRBJ2-5, the V gene TRBV29-1; D gene unclear. V was clipped by 0 bases and J by 4 bases, with 6 bases between them. Germline CDR1 is SQVTM and CDR2 is ANQGSEA. The CDR3 length is 12 residues. CDR3 in DNA: TGCAGCGTTGAAGAGCTTGGAGAGACCCAGTACTTC. This encodes CSVEELGETQYF.

V usage is TRBV27 and J usage is TRBJ1-2, with D perhaps TRBD1 (5 bases). Germline V gives CDR1 MNHEY, CDR2 SMNVEV (reference sequence). V lost 7 bases and J lost 8, with 14 bases in between. The CDR3 runs 12 residues. In DNA, the CDR3 is TGTGCCAGCATGGGGGATAGTAGGGGCTACACCTTC. Translation gives CASMGDSRGYTF.

This rearrangement joins TRBV6-4 to TRBJ2-5, with 10 nucleotides matching TRBD2. This CDR3 is 20 amino acids long. Germline V gene sequence: CDR1 MRHNA, CDR2 SNTAGT. Losses at the gene ends were 2 bases for V and 1 base for J; bases not matched to a gene: 16. CDR3 in amino acids: CASSDATRRGTSALQETQYF. The CDR3 bases are TGTGCCAGCAGTGACGCCACACGGAGGGGGACTAGCGCCCTCCAAGAGACCCAGTACTTC.

In its sample, this clone was seen once. The chain employs TRBV10-2 and TRBJ2-7; D is tentatively TRBD1 or TRBD2 (5 bases each). Germline assignment: CDR1 WSHSY and CDR2 SAAADI. The CDR3 length is 17 residues. Trimming took 4 bases from V and 2 from J, leaving 21 bases between them. CDR3 region: CASSVPGQRGDAYEQYF. CDR3 in DNA: TGCGCCAGCAGTGTCCCGGGCCAAAGGGGAGACGCCTACGAGCAGTACTTC.

The rearrangement uses TRBV5-4 and TRBJ1-1, with TRBD1 matching 7 bases. Losses at the gene ends were 4 bases for V and 3 bases for J; bases not matched to a gene: 3. The CDR3 consists of 13 residues. Germline CDR1 is SGHNT and CDR2 is YYREEE (reference sequence). This CDR3 is CASSLTGDTEAFF. In DNA, the CDR3 is TGTGCCAGCAGCCTTACAGGGGACACTGAAGCTTTCTTT. The full variable domain, in which reference TRBV5-4 and TRBJ1-1 provide the parts outside the CDR3, is ETGVTQSPTHLIKTRGQQVTLRCSSQSGHNTVSWYQQALGQGPQFIFQYYREEENGRGNFPPRFSGLQFPNYSSELNVNALELDDSALYLCASSLTGDTEAFFGQGTRLTVV.

J is TRBJ2-1 and V is TRBV7-3; 9 bases are a match to TRBD1. J was trimmed by 7 bases and V by 5 bases; bases with no gene match: 9. Germline-derived CDR1 and CDR2 are SGHTA and FQGTGA. The CDR3 is 15 amino acids. The CDR3 here is CASSASGTGTNEQFF. Written as DNA, the CDR3 is TGTGCCAGCAGCGCATCCGGGACAGGGACTAATGAGCAGTTCTTC.

This rearrangement joins TRBV2 to TRBJ1-2; TRBD1 matches 7 bases. The CDR3 has 14 residues. Trimming cost V 6 bases and J 4 bases; bases outside gene matches: 8. Per germline, CDR1 SNHLY and CDR2 FYNNEI. The CDR3 nucleotides read TGTGCCAGCAGCCCAAGGACAGGTCCCTATGGCTACACCTTC. Translating it yields CASSPRTGPYGYTF.